These 23 T cell receptor beta chains were all obtained from the same sample, sequenced in a study of T cells in Graves' hyperthyroidism and ophthalmopathy (dated 2019 in TCRdb). The library was prepared using multiplex PCR. TCRdb names Illumina HiSeq 2000 as the instrument used. The TCR beta CDR3 regions were amplified from RNA transcripts. The TCR CDR3 was subjected to a first round of RT-PCR using the HTBI primer set and the Qiagen OneStep RT-PCR kit. TCRdb itself trimmed the public reads at Q25 with fastp, ran MiXCR and retained productive beta chains. Records with the same CDR3 protein are collapsed into one entry carrying the most frequent genes and DNA. The sample table holds about 260,000 distinct CDR3 sequences, of which less than 30% were seen once. Roughly 24% of the sample is in the top ten clones. Sequencing was performed on blood. Receptors were obtained from a man aged 35-49 years with Graves' hyperthyroidism that later progressed to Graves' ophthalmopathy.

This clonotype was seen many times. The gene calls are TRBV20-1 and TRBJ2-7, with unresolved D. This CDR3 is built from 14 residues. V was trimmed by 5 bases and J by 2 bases, leaving 16 bases between them. Germline CDR1 and CDR2: DFQATT and SNEGSKA (reference sequence). CDR3 coding DNA: TGCAGTGCTCTGAGCGTAGATGGGGCCTACGAGCAGTACTTC. Translation gives CSALSVDGAYEQYF.

The gene calls are TRBV6-5 and TRBJ2-4; 11 bases are shared with TRBD1. CDR3 length: 13 residues. In germline, CDR1 is MNHEY, CDR2 SVGAGI. J was trimmed by 9 bases and V by 7 bases; bases with no gene match: 5. The CDR3 nucleotides are TGTGCCAGCAAGGACAGGGGGCGCGGCATTCAGTACTTC. Amino acid sequence: CASKDRGRGIQYF.

This clonotype was seen ten or more times. The genes are TRBV29-1 and TRBJ2-4; D gene unclear. The CDR3 is made up of 14 amino acids. Germline assignment: CDR1 SQVTM and CDR2 ANQGSEA. V was clipped by 6 bases and J by 1 base, with 13 bases between them. CDR3 nucleotide sequence: TGCAGCGTCGAACCGTCTGGGGCCAAAAACATTCAGTACTTC. As protein: CSVEPSGAKNIQYF.

The table lists this clonotype with many counts. The rearrangement uses TRBV6-6 and TRBJ1-3, with a tentative D call TRBD1 (5 bases). This CDR3 is 16 amino acids long. Trimming removed 6 bases from V and 0 bases from J, with 15 bases in between. Per the germline V gene, CDR1 is MNHNY and CDR2 is SVGAGI (reference sequence). CDR3 in DNA: TGTGCCAGCAGGAGGGGACTACTCTACTCTGGAAACACCATATATTTT. Protein: CASRRGLLYSGNTIYF.

This clonotype was found many times. The chain couples TRBV12-3 or TRBV12-4 to TRBJ1-1; no definite D call. Trimming removed 3 bases from V and 4 bases from J, with 18 bases in between. CDR3 length: 16 residues. The CDR3 sequence: CASSFWRGSGSTEAFF. The CDR3 DNA sequence: TGTGCCAGCAGTTTCTGGCGGGGATCTGGGAGCACTGAAGCTTTCTTT.

The chain couples TRBV12-3 or TRBV12-4 to TRBJ2-7, with D possibly being TRBD1 or TRBD2 (5 bases each). Trimming left V 6 bases short and J 6 bases short, with 21 bases between. This CDR3 has 15 residues. This CDR3 is CASRPDDSGIFEQYF. Here the CDR3 DNA reads TGTGCCAGCAGACCTGATGACAGCGGAATTTTCGAGCAGTACTTC.

V usage is TRBV27 and J usage is TRBJ2-3; 16 nucleotides align to TRBD2. CDR1 and CDR2 (germline): MNHEY, SMNVEV (reference sequence). The CDR3 covers 20 residues. The V and J ends lost 1 base and 5 bases, in that order; junction bases with no gene match: 12. Here the CDR3 DNA reads TGTGCCAGCAGTTTATTCGGGACTAGCGGGAGGGCGATGGTATTAGATACGCAGTATTTT. Protein product: CASSLFGTSGRAMVLDTQYF.

This clonotype was seen at least ten times. V gene TRBV5-1 combines with J gene TRBJ2-5, with a possible D match to TRBD1 (5 bases). CDR1 is SGHRS and CDR2 is YFSETQ in the germline V gene. The CDR3 is 14 amino acids. V dropped 4 bases and J dropped 4 bases, with 14 bases sitting between them. CDR3 residues: CASSTPGLPETQYF. Written as DNA, the CDR3 is TGCGCCAGCAGCACGCCAGGGCTCCCAGAGACCCAGTACTTC.

The V gene is TRBV20-1, the J gene TRBJ1-2, with D tentatively TRBD1 (5 bases). The V end was cut by 5 bases, the J end by 14 bases, with 21 bases between. Germline loops: CDR1 DFQATT, CDR2 SNEGSKA (reference sequence). The length of the CDR3 is 12 residues. The CDR3 DNA is TGCAGTGCTGCCGGGACTGACTACCAAGTAACCTTC. As protein: CSAAGTDYQVTF.

The chain joins TRBV6-2 or TRBV6-3 to TRBJ2-7; the D is unclear. The CDR3 has 14 residues. Per germline, CDR1 MNHEY and CDR2 SVGEGT. V lost 6 bases to trimming and J lost 4 bases, with 16 bases between them. CDR3 sequence (DNA): TGTGCCAGCAGACTCAGGACGGCCTGGTACGAGCAGTACTTC. This translates into CASRLRTAWYEQYF.

The genes are TRBV6-5 and TRBJ2-7, with D possibly TRBD2 on 6 matching bases. The CDR3 covers 15 residues. Trimming took off 2 bases at V and 5 bases at J, with 16 bases between the two ends. Germline V lookup: CDR1 MNHEY, CDR2 SVGAGI. CDR3 sequence reads: CASSYVGGEVDEQYF. CDR3 nucleotide sequence: TGTGCCAGCAGTTACGTCGGCGGGGAGGTCGACGAGCAGTACTTC.

In this sample, this clonotype turned up many times. J is TRBJ2-2 and V is TRBV7-9; no reliable D call. This CDR3 is built from 17 residues. CDR1 and CDR2 (germline): SEHNR, FQNEAQ (reference sequence). Deletions cut 5 bases from V and 4 bases from J, with 20 bases between. The CDR3 bases are TGTGCCAGCAGCCCCGCCTGGACCAGCAGACCCACCGGGGAGCTGTTTTTT. It specifies CASSPAWTSRPTGELFF.

This clonotype was recorded at least ten times. The chain recombines TRBV12-3 or TRBV12-4 with TRBJ2-4; unclear D gene. This CDR3 is 15 amino acids long. Trimming removed 7 bases from V and 1 base from J, with 14 bases in between. The CDR3 region is CASIKNRFAKNIQYF. CDR3 bases: TGTGCCAGCATTAAAAATCGGTTCGCCAAAAACATTCAGTACTTC.

The chain is built from TRBV7-3 and TRBJ2-5; 10 bases map to TRBD2. Germline trimming cut 0 bases from V and 5 bases from J; bases unmatched to any gene: 6. From germline, CDR1 is SGHTA and CDR2 FQGTGA. The CDR3 is 16 residues long. CDR3 coding DNA: TGTGCCAGCAGCTTAACGGGGCCTAGCGGGAGTGAGACCCAGTACTTC. Translating it yields CASSLTGPSGSETQYF.

In this sample, this clonotype turned up many times. The rearrangement links TRBV5-6 to TRBJ1-2; tentatively, D is TRBD1 (6 bases). CDR1 and CDR2 from the germline V gene are SGHDT and YYEEEE. Trimming stripped 4 bases from V and 3 bases from J, with 19 bases between. This CDR3 is 16 amino acids long. The CDR3 is CASSTARGASYYGYTF. CDR3 coding DNA: TGTGCCAGCAGCACCGCCCGGGGGGCGAGTTACTATGGCTACACCTTC.

The chain carries TRBV12-3 or TRBV12-4 and TRBJ2-5; D unresolved. V lost 3 bases, J lost 6 bases, and 11 bases lay in between. The CDR3 has 13 residues. CDR3 in amino acids: CASSLGDSKTQYF. The CDR3 bases are TGTGCCAGCAGTTTGGGCGATTCAAAGACCCAGTACTTC.

The chain has TRBV12-3 or TRBV12-4 and TRBJ1-2; D gene unclear. The V and J ends lost 10 bases and 7 bases respectively, with 16 bases between them. The CDR3 runs to 12 residues. The CDR3 sequence: CATSVGFGGYTF. CDR3 coding DNA: TGTGCCACCTCCGTGGGGTTTGGTGGCTACACCTTC.

This clonotype was counted many times. This rearrangement joins TRBV2 to TRBJ1-5; maybe TRBD1 (6 bases). CDR1 and CDR2 from the germline V gene are SNHLY and FYNNEI. The CDR3 spans 16 residues. V was trimmed by 6 bases and J by 1 base, leaving 16 bases between them. CDR3 in DNA: TGTGCCAGCAGGGCGGCGGGGCAGGGGAGCAATCAGCCCCAGCATTTT. Its translation is CASRAAGQGSNQPQHF.

The table lists this clonotype with many counts. The chain carries TRBV27 and TRBJ2-7, with no clear D. V lost 6 bases and J lost 5, with 20 bases in between. This CDR3 is built from 15 residues. The V gene's germline CDR1 is MNHEY and CDR2 SMNVEV (reference sequence). The CDR3 coding sequence is TGTGCCAGCAGCTCCCAGGCCTTTCCCCCAAACGAGCAGTACTTC. As protein: CASSSQAFPPNEQYF.

The rearrangement links TRBV7-2 to TRBJ2-7, with 9 bases fitting TRBD1. The V segment lost 1 base and the J segment 6 bases; nucleotides outside the gene matches: 4. Germline V gene data show CDR1 as SGHTA and CDR2 as FQGNSA. The CDR3 extends over 14 amino acids. In nucleotides, the CDR3 is TGTGCCAGCAGCTTAGACAGGGGGCAGGGCGAGCAGTACTTC. Protein: CASSLDRGQGEQYF.

The V call is TRBV6-4, the J call TRBJ2-5; 7 nucleotides line up with TRBD1. Germline loops: CDR1 MRHNA, CDR2 SNTAGT. The V segment lost 10 bases and the J segment 8 bases; nucleotides outside the gene matches: 13. This CDR3 is built from 13 residues. The CDR3 reads CATWDSTKRTQYF. The CDR3 region has the DNA TGTGCCACTTGGGACAGTACCAAGAGAACCCAGTACTTC.

The V and J genes are TRBV28 and TRBJ2-7; 10 bases are a match to TRBD2. The CDR3 runs to 14 residues. The V segment lost 6 bases and the J segment 4 bases; nucleotides outside the gene matches: 6. The germline CDR1 and CDR2 sequences are MDHEN and SYDVKM. DNA of the CDR3: TGTGCCAGCAGCCGAGCGGGAGGGTGGTACGAGCAGTACTTC. Translating gives CASSRAGGWYEQYF.

There are many counts of this clonotype. The chain joins TRBV11-2 to TRBJ1-1; 9 bases align to TRBD1. This CDR3 has 15 amino acids. Germline V gives CDR1 SGHAT, CDR2 FQNNGV. J lost 5 bases, V lost 5 bases, and 9 bases had no gene match. The CDR3 loop reads CASSITGGAGTEAFF. CDR3 in DNA: TGTGCCAGCAGCATTACAGGGGGCGCCGGGACTGAAGCTTTCTTT.